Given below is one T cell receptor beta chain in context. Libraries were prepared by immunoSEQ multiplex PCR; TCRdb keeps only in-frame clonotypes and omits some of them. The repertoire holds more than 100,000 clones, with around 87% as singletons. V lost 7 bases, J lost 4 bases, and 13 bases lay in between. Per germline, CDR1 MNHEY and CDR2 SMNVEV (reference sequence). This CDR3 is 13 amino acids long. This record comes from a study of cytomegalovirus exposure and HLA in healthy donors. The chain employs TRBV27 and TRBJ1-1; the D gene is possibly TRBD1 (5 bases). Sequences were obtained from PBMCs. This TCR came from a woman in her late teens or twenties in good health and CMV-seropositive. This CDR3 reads CASTGYLGTEAFF. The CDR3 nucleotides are TGTGCCAGCACAGGGTATTTGGGCACTGAAGCTTTCTTT.